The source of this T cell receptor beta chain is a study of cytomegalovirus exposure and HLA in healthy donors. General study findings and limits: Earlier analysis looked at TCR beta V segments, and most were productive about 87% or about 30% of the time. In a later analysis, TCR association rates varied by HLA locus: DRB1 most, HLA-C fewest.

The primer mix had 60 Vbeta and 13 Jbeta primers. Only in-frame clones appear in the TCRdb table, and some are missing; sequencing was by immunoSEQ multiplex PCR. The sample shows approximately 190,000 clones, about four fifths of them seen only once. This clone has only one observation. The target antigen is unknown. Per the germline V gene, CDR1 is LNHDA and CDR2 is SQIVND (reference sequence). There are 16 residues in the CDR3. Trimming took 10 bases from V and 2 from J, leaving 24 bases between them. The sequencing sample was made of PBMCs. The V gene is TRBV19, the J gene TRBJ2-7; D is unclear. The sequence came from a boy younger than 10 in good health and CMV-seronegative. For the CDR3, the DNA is TGTGCCAAAATTGGCCCTTTGAGCCTGAGGCCCTACGAGCAGTACTTC. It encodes CAKIGPLSLRPYEQYF. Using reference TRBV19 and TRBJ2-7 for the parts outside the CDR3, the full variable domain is DGGITQSPKYLFRKEGQNVTLSCEQNLNHDAMYWYRQDPGQGLRLIYYSQIVNDFQKGDIAEGYSVSREKKESFPLTVTSAQKNPTAFYLCAKIGPLSLRPYEQYFGPGTRLTVT.